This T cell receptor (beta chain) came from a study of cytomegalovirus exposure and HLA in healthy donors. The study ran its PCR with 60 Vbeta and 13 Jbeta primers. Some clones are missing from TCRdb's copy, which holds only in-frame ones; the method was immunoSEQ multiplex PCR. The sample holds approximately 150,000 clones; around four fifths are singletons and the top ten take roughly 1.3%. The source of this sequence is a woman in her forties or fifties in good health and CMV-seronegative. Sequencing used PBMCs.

The chain's CDR3 is CASSLPGENTGELFF. The CDR3 DNA sequence: TGCGCCAGCAGCTTGCCAGGGGAGAACACCGGGGAGCTGTTTTTT. The V gene is TRBV5-1, the J gene TRBJ2-2; tentatively, D is TRBD1 (6 bases). V lost 1 base and J lost 1, with 8 bases in between. CDR1 is SGHRS and CDR2 is YFSETQ in the germline V gene. The CDR3 is 15 residues long.